The following is a T cell receptor (beta chain) sequence with its context. These data come from a study of blood T cell repertoires in COVID-19. About the research overall: Spain, Italy and the United States supplied samples that represented acute and convalescent COVID-19. Sample material is recorded as cDNA or gDNA derived from T cells, B-cell-depleted T cells, or PBMCs.

Trimming cost V 3 bases and J 9 bases; bases outside gene matches: 3. Germline V gene data show CDR1 as MDHEN and CDR2 as SYDVKM. The CDR3 is 14 residues long. The assay was immunoSEQ multiplex PCR, and TCRdb's table has in-frame clones only and misses some. Among more than 350,000 clones, 80% to 90% were seen once, and the ten largest hold 1%. Cohorts were determined from participant-reported clinical history. Resolution of symptoms, clearance, or two negative PCRs was present in recovered Cohort 3 donors. The chain couples TRBV28 to TRBJ1-6; 9 bases align to TRBD1. The sequence came from a man younger than 35 who had recovered from COVID-19. Specimen: PBMCs or T cells enriched from blood (not recorded which). CDR3 bases: TGTGCCAGCAGTTTGGGGGACAGGGCTTCACCCCTCCACTTT. Translated, it gives CASSLGDRASPLHF.